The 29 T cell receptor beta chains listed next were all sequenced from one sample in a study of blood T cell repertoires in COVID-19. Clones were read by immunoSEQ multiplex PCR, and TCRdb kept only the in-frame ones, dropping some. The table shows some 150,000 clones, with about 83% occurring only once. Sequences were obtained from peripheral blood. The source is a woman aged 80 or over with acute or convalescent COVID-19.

The CDR3 bases are TGCGCCAGCAGTTCGCGGAACGGGGATACGCAGTATTTT. This codes for CASSSRNGDTQYF. V is TRBV4-1 and J is TRBJ2-3, with D unclear. CDR1 is MGHRA, CDR2 YSYEKL, per germline. There are 13 residues in the CDR3. V was clipped by 6 bases and J by 6 bases, with 13 bases between them.

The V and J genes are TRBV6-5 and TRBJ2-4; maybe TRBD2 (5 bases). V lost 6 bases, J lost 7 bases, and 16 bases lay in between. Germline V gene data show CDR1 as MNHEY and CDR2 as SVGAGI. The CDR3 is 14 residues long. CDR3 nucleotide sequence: TGTGCCAGCAGAAGGACTGGGCAGTCCAACATTCAGTACTTC. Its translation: CASRRTGQSNIQYF.

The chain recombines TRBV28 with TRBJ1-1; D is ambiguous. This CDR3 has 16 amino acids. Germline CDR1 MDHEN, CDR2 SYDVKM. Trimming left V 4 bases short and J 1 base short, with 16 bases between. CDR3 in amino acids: CASSSPGEPSNTEAFF. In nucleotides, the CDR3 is TGTGCCAGCAGTTCCCCGGGAGAACCTTCGAACACTGAAGCTTTCTTT.

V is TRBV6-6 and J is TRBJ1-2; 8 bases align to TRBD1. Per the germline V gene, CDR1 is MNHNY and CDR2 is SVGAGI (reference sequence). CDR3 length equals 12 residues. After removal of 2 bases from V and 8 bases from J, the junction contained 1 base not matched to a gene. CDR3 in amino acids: CASSYTGGGYTF. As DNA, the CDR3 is TGTGCCAGCAGTTACACAGGGGGAGGCTACACCTTC.

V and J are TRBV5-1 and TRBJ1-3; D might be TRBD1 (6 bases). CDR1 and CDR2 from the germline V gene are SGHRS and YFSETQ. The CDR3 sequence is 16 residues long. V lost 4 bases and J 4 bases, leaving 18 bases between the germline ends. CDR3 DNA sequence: TGCGCCAGCAGCATCCAACCGGCAGGGGAGGGAAACACCATATATTTT. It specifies CASSIQPAGEGNTIYF.

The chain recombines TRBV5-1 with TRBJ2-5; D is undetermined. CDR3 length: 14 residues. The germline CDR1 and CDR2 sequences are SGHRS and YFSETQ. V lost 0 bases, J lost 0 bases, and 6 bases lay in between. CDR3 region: CASSLGLYQETQYF. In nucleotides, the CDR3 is TGCGCCAGCAGCTTGGGACTCTACCAAGAGACCCAGTACTTC. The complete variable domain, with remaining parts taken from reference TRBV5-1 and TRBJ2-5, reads KAGVTQTPRYLIKTRGQQVTLSCSPISGHRSVSWYQQTPGQGLQFLFEYFSETQRNKGNFPGRFSGRQFSNSRSEMNVSTLELGDSALYLCASSLGLYQETQYFGPGTRLLVL.

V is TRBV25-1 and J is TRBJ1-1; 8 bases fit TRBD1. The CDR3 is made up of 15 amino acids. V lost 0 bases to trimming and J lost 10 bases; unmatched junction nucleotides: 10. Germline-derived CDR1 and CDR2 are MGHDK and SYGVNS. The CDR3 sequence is CASSEYNPGQGRAFF. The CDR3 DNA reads TGTGCCAGCAGTGAATATAACCCCGGACAGGGCCGAGCTTTCTTT.

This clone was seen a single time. DNA of the CDR3: TGTGCCAGCAGCTTAGTGGCGGGAGCGGGAGAGACCCAGTACTTC. Translation gives CASSLVAGAGETQYF. The J gene is TRBJ2-5, the V gene TRBV7-2; TRBD2 aligns across 7 bases. The germline V gene has CDR1 SGHTA and CDR2 FQGNSA. The CDR3 totals 15 residues. Trimming removed 1 base from V and 4 bases from J; junction bases left unmatched: 6. Supplemented by reference TRBV7-2 and TRBJ2-5, the full variable domain reads GAGVSQSPSNKVTEKGKDVELRCDPISGHTALYWYRQSLGQGLEFLIYFQGNSAPDKSGLPSDRFSAERTGGSVSTLTIQRTQQEDSAVYLCASSLVAGAGETQYFGPGTRLLVL.

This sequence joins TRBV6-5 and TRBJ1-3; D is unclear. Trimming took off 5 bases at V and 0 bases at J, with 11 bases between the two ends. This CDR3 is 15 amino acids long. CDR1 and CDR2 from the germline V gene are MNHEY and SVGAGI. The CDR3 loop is CASSTDGSSGNTIYF. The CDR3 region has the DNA TGTGCCAGCAGTACCGACGGGAGCTCTGGAAACACCATATATTTT.

The CDR3 is CAWRYQGTNTEAFF. CDR3 DNA: TGTGCCTGGAGGTACCAGGGAACGAACACTGAAGCTTTCTTT. The chain is built from TRBV30 and TRBJ1-1; perhaps TRBD1 as D (5 bases). The ends were cut back, 3 bases at V and 1 base at J, with 12 bases in the middle. The CDR3 consists of 14 residues. CDR1 and CDR2 (germline): GTSNPN, SVGIG (reference sequence).

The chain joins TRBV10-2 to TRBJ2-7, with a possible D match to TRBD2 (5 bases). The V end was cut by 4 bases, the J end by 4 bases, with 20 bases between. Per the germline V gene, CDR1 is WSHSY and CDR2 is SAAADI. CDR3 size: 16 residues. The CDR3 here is CASSGIPGPSGYEQYF. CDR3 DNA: TGCGCCAGCAGTGGCATTCCGGGCCCCTCGGGGTACGAGCAGTACTTC.

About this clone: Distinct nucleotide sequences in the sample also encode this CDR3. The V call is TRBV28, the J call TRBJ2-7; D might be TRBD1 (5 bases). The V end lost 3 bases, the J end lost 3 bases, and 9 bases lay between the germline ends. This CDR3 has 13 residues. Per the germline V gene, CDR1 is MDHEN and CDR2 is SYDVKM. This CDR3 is CASSFAGNYEQYF. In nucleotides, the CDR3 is TGTGCCAGCAGTTTTGCAGGGAACTACGAGCAGTACTTC.

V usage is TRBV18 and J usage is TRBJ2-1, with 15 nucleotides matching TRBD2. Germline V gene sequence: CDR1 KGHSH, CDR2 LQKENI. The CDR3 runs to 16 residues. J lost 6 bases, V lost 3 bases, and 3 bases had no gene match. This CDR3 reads CASSPGLAGGLNEQFF. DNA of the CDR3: TGTGCCAGCTCACCCGGACTAGCGGGAGGGCTCAATGAGCAGTTCTTC.

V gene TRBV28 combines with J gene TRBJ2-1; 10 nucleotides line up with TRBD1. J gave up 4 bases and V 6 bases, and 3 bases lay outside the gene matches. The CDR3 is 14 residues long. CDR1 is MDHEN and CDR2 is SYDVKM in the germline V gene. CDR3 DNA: TGTGCCAGCAGCTCGGGACAGGGGTACAATGAGCAGTTCTTC. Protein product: CASSSGQGYNEQFF.

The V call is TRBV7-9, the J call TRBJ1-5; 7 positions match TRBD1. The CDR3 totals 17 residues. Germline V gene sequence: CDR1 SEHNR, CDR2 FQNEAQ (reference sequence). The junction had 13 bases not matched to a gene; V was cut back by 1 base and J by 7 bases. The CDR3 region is CASSLGGSGTAKQPQHF. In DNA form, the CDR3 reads TGTGCCAGCAGCTTAGGGGGCTCCGGGACAGCAAAGCAGCCCCAGCATTTT. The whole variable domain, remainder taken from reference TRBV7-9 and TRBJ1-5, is DTGVSQNPRHKITKRGQNVTFRCDPISEHNRLYWYRQTLGQGPEFLTYFQNEAQLEKSRLLSDRFSAERPKGSFSTLEIQRTEQGDSAMYLCASSLGGSGTAKQPQHFGDGTRLSIL.

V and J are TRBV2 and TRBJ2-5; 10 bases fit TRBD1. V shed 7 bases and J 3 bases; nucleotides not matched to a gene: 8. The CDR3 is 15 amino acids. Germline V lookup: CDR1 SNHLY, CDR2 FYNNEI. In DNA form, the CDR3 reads TGTGCCAGCATTCGCTCCGGGACAGGGGAAGAGACCCAGTACTTC. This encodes CASIRSGTGEETQYF.

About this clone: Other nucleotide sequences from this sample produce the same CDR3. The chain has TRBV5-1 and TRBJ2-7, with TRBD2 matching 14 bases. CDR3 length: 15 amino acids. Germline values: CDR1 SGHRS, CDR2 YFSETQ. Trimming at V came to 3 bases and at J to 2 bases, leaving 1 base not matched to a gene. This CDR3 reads CASSSGLAGAYEQYF. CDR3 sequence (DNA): TGCGCCAGCAGCTCGGGACTAGCGGGAGCCTACGAGCAGTACTTC.

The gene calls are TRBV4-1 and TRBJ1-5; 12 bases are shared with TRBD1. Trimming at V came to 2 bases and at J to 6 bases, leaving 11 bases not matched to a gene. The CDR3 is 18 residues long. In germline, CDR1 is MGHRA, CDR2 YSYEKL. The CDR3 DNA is TGCGCCAGCAGCCAATCCCAATTGGGGACAGGGGGCTCTCAGCCCCAGCATTTT. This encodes CASSQSQLGTGGSQPQHF.

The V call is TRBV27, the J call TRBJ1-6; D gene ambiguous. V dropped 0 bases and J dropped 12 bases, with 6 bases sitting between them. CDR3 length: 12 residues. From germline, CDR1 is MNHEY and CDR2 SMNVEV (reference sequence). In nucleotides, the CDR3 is TGTGCCAGCAGTTTATCGAGTGGACCCCTCCACTTT. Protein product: CASSLSSGPLHF.

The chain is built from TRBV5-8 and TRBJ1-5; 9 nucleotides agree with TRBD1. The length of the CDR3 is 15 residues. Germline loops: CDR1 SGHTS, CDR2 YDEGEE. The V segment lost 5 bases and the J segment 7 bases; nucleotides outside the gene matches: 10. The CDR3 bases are TGTGCCAGCAGTCTACGATCAGGACAGGGGCAGCCCCAGCATTTT. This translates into CASSLRSGQGQPQHF.

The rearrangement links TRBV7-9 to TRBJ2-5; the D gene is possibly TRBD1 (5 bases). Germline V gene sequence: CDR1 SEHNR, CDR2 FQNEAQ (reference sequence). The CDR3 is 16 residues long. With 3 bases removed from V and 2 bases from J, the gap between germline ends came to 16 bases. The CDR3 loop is CASSLGLGRDQETQYF. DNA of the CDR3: TGTGCCAGCAGCTTGGGGCTGGGGCGAGATCAAGAGACCCAGTACTTC.

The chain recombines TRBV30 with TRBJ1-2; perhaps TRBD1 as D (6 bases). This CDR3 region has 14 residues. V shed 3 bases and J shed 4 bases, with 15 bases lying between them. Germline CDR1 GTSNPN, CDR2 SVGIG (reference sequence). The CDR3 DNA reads TGTGCCTGGAGCCCAAGGACAGTCGGCTATGGCTACACCTTC. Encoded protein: CAWSPRTVGYGYTF.

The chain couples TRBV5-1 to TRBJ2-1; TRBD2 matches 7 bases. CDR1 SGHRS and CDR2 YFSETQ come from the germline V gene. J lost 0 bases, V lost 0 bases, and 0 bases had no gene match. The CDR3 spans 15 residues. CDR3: CASSLGGSSYNEQFF. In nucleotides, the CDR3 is TGCGCCAGCAGCTTGGGCGGGAGCTCCTACAATGAGCAGTTCTTC.

CDR3 loop: CASSQEGPGASGTGELFF. The CDR3 DNA sequence: TGCGCCAGCAGCCAAGAGGGTCCGGGAGCATCGGGCACCGGGGAGCTGTTTTTT. The V call is TRBV4-1, the J call TRBJ2-2, with D tentatively TRBD2 (6 bases). The V end was cut by 0 bases, the J end by 4 bases, with 18 bases between. Germline assignment: CDR1 MGHRA and CDR2 YSYEKL. This CDR3 region has 18 residues.

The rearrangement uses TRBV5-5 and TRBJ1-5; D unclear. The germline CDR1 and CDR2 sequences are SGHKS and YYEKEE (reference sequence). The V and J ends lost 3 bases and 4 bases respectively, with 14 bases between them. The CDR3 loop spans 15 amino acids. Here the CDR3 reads CASSWAAGRNQPQHF. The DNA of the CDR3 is TGTGCCAGCAGCTGGGCGGCCGGGAGGAATCAGCCCCAGCATTTT.

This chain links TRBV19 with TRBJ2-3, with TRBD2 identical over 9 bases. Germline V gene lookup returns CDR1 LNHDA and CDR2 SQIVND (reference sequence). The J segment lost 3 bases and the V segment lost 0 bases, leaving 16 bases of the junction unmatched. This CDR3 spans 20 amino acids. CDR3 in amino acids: CASSIDGGAGSGGRTDTQYF. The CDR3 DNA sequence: TGTGCCAGTAGTATAGACGGTGGGGCGGGGAGCGGGGGGAGAACAGATACGCAGTATTTT.

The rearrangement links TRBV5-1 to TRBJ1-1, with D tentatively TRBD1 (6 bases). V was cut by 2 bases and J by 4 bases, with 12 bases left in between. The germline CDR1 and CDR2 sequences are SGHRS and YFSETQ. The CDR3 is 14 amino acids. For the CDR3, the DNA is TGCGCCAGCAGCTTACAGGGCATCGGCACTGAAGCTTTCTTT. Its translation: CASSLQGIGTEAFF.

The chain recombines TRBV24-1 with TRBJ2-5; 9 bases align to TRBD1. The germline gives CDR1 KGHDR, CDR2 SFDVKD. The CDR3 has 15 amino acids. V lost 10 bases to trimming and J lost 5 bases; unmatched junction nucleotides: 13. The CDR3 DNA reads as TGTGCCACTTTTCGCCCGGGACAGGGTGGGGAGACCCAGTACTTC. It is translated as CATFRPGQGGETQYF.

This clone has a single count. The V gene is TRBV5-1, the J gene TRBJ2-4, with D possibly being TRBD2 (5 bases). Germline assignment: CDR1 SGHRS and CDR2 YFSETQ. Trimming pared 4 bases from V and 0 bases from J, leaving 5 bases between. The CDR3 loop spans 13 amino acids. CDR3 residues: CASSEGAKNIQYF. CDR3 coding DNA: TGCGCCAGCAGCGAGGGAGCCAAAAACATTCAGTACTTC. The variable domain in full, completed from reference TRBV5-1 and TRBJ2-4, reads KAGVTQTPRYLIKTRGQQVTLSCSPISGHRSVSWYQQTPGQGLQFLFEYFSETQRNKGNFPGRFSGRQFSNSRSEMNVSTLELGDSALYLCASSEGAKNIQYFGAGTRLSVL.